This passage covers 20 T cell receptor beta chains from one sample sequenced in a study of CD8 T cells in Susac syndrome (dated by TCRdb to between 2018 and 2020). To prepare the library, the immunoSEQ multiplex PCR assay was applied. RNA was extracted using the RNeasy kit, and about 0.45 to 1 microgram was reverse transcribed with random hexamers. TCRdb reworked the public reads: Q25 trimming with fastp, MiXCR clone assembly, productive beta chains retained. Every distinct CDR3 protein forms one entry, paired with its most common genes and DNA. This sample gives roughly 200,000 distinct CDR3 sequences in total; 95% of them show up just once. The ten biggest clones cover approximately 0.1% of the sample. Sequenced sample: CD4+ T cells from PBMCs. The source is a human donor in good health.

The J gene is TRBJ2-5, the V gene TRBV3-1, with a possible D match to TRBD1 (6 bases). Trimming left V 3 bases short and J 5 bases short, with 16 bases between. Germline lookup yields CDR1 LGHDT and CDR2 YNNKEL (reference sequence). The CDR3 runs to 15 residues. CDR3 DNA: TGTGCCAGCAGCCAGCCGACAGGTCTACGCGAGACCCAGTACTTC. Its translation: CASSQPTGLRETQYF.

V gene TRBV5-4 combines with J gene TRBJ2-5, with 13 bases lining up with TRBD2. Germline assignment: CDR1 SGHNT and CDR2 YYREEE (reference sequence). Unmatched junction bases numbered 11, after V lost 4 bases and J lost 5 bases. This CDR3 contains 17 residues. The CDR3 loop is CASSPGTSGARGETQYF. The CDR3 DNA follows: TGTGCCAGCAGCCCTGGGACTAGCGGGGCCAGGGGGGAGACCCAGTACTTC.

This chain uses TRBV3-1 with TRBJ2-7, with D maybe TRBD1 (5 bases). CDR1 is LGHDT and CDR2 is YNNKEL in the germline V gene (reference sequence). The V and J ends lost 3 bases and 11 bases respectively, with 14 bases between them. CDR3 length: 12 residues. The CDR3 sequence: CASSQAGNVEYF. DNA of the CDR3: TGTGCCAGCAGCCAGGCAGGGAATGTAGAGTACTTC.

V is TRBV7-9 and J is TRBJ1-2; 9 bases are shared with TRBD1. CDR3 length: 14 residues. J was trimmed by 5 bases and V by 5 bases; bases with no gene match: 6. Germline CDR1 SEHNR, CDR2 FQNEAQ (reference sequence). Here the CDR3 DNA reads TGTGCCAGCAGCCGGGACAGGGTTGCATATGGCTACACCTTC. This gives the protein CASSRDRVAYGYTF.

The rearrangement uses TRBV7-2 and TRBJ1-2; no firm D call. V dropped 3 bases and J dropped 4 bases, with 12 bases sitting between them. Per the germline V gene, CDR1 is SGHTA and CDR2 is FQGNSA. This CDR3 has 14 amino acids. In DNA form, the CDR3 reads TGTGCCAGCAGCTTCGGGAGGGTATCCTATGGCTACACCTTC. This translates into CASSFGRVSYGYTF.

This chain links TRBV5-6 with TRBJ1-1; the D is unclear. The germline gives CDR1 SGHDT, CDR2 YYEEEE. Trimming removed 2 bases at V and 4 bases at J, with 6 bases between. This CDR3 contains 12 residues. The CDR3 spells CASSFGFTEAFF. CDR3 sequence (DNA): TGTGCCAGCAGCTTCGGATTCACTGAAGCTTTCTTT.

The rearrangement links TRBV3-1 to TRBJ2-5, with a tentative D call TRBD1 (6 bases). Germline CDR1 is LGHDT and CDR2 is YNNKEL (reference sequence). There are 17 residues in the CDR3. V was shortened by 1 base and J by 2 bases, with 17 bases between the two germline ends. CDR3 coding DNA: TGTGCCAGCAGCCAAGGGGTACCTCGGACAGCTCAAGAGACCCAGTACTTC. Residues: CASSQGVPRTAQETQYF.

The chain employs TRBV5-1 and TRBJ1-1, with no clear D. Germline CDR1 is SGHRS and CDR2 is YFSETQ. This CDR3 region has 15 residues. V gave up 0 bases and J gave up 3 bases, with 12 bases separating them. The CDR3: CASSLVPWGDTEAFF. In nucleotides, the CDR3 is TGCGCCAGCAGCTTGGTCCCGTGGGGAGACACTGAAGCTTTCTTT.

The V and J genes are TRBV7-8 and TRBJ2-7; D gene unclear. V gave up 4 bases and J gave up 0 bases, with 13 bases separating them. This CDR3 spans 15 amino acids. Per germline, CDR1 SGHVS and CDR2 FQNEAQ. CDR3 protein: CASSSRRLNSYEQYV. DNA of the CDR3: TGTGCCAGCAGCTCCCGACGGTTGAACTCCTACGAGCAGTACGTC.

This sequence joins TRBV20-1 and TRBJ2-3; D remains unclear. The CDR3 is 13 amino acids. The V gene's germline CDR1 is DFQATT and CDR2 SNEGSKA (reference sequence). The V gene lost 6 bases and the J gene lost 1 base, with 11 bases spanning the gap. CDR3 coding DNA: TGCAGTGCCGTCCGCCAGGGCACAGATACGCAGTATTTT. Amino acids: CSAVRQGTDTQYF.

CDR3 nucleotides: TGCGCCAGCAGCTTGACCCCGGGACCCCAAGAGACCCAGTACTTC. As protein: CASSLTPGPQETQYF. J is TRBJ2-5 and V is TRBV5-1, with D perhaps assigned TRBD1 or TRBD2 (5 bases each). Trimming took 1 base from V and 1 from J, leaving 11 bases between them. This CDR3 has 15 amino acids. Germline V gene data show CDR1 as SGHRS and CDR2 as YFSETQ.

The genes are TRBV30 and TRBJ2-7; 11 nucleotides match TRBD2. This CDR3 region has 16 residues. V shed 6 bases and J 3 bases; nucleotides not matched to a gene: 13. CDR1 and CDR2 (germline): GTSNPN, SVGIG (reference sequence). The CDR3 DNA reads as TGTGCCTGCTTGGGGGGAGTTGGGACTAGCGGCTACGAGCAGTACGTC. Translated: CACLGGVGTSGYEQYV.

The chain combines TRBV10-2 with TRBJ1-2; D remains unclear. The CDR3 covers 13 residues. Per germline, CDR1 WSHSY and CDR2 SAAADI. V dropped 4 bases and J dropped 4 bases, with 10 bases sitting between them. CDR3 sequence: CASSVGIGYGYTF. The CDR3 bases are TGCGCCAGCAGTGTGGGAATCGGCTATGGCTACACCTTC.

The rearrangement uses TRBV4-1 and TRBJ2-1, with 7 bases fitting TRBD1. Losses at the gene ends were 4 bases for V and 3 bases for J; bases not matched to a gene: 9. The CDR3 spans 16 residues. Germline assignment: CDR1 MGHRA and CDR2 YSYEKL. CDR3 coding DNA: TGCGCCAGCAGCCGGGACCCGGGACAGAGCTACAATGAGCAGTTCTTC. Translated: CASSRDPGQSYNEQFF.

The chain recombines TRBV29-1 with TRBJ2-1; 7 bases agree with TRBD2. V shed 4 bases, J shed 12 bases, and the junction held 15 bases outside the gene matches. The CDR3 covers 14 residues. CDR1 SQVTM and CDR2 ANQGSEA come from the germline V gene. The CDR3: CSVVEGERRGTQFF. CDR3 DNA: TGCAGCGTTGTAGAGGGAGAGCGGCGGGGGACGCAGTTCTTC.

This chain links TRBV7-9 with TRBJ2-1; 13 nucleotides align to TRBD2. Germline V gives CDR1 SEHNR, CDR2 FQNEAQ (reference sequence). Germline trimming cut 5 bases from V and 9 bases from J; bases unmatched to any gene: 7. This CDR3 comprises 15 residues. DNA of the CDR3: TGTGCCAGCAGCCCACTAGCGGGAGGGCTTAGTGAGCAGTTCTTC. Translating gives CASSPLAGGLSEQFF.

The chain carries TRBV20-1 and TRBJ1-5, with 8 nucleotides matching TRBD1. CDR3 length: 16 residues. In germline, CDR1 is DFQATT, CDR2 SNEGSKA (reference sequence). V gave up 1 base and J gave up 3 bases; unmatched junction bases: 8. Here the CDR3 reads CSARGGAGGNNQPQHF. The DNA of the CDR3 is TGCAGTGCTAGAGGGGGAGCAGGGGGCAACAATCAGCCCCAGCATTTT.

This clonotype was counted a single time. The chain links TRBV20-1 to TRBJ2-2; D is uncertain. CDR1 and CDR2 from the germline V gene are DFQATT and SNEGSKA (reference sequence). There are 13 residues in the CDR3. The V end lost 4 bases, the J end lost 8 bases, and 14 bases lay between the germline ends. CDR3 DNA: TGCAGTGCTATTTCGTCTGAAGTGGGGGAGCTGTTTTTT. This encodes CSAISSEVGELFF.

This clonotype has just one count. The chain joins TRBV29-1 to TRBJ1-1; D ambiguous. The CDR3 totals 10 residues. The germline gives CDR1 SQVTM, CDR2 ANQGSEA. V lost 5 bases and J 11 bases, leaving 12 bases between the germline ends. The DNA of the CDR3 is TGCAGCGTTTCCGCGAATAAGGCTTTCTTT. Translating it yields CSVSANKAFF.

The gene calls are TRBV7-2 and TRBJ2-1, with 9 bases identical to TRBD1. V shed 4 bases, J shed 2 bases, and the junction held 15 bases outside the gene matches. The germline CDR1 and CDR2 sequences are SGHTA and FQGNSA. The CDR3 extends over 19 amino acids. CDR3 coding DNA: TGTGCCAGCAGCTCTCGGGACAGGGCCACCCTACGCGCCTACAATGAGCAGTTCTTC. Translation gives CASSSRDRATLRAYNEQFF.